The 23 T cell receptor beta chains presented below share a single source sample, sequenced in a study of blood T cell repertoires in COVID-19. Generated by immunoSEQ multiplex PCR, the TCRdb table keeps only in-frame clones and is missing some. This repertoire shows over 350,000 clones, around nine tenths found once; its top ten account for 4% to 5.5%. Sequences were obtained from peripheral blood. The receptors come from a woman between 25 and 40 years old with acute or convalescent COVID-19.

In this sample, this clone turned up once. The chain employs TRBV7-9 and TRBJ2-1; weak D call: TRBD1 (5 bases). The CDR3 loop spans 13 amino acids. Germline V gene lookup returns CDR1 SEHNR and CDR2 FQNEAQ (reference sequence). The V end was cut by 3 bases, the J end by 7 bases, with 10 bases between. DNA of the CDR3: TGTGCCAGCAGCTTTGTACAGGAAAATGAGCAGTTCTTC. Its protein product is CASSFVQENEQFF.

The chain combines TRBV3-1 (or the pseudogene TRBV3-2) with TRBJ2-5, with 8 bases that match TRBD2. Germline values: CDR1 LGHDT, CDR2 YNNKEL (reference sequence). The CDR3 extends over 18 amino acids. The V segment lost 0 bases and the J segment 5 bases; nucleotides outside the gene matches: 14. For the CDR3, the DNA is TGTGCCAGCAGCCAAGATAGATCCGGGGGGGCTCCGGGGGAGACCCAGTACTTC. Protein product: CASSQDRSGGAPGETQYF.

CDR3 sequence: CAISDIGGDTEAFF. In DNA, the CDR3 is TGTGCCATCAGTGACATCGGGGGAGACACTGAAGCTTTCTTT. V is TRBV10-3 and J is TRBJ1-1; weak D call: TRBD1 (5 bases). Germline V lookup: CDR1 ENHRY, CDR2 SYGVKD. The V and J ends lost 3 bases and 3 bases respectively, with 11 bases between them. This CDR3 is 14 amino acids long.

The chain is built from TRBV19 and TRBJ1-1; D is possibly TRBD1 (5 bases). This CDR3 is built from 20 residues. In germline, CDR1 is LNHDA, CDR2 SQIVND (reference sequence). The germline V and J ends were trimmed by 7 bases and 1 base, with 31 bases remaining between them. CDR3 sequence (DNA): TGTGCCAGTATGGTTATTTTTAAAGGTTTGGACACCCCTCAGAACACTGAAGCTTTCTTT. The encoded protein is CASMVIFKGLDTPQNTEAFF.

The CDR3 coding sequence is TGTGCCAGCAGTCCATGGACAGCCACAGGTCAAGAGACCCAGTACTTC. It specifies CASSPWTATGQETQYF. The chain uses TRBV28 and TRBJ2-5; perhaps TRBD1 as D (6 bases). Germline V lookup: CDR1 MDHEN, CDR2 SYDVKM. This CDR3 comprises 16 residues. V lost 5 bases to trimming and J lost 2 bases, with 18 bases between them.

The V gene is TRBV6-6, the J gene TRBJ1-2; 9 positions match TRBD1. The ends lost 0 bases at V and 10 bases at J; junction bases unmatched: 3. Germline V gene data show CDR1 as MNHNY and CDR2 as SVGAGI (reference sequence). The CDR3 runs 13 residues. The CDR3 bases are TGTGCCAGCAGTTACTCTGGACAGGGGAACTACACCTTC. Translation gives CASSYSGQGNYTF.

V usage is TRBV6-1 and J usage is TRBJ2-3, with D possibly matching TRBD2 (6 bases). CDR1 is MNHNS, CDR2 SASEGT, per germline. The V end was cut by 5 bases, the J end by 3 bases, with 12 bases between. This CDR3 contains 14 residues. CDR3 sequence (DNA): TGTGCCAGCAGTTATGGGGGACTTACAGATACGCAGTATTTT. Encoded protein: CASSYGGLTDTQYF.

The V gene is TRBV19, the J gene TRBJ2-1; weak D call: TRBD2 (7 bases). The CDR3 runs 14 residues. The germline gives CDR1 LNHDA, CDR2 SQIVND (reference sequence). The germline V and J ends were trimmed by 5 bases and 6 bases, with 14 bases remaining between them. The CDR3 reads CASSYGGRLNEQFF. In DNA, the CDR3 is TGTGCCAGTAGTTACGGGGGGCGTCTCAATGAGCAGTTCTTC.

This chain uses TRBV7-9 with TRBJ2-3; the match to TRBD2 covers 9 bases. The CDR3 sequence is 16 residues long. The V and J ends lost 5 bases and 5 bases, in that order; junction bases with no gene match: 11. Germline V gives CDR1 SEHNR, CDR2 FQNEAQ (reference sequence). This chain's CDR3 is CASSAQERGELDTQYF. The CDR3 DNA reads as TGTGCCAGCAGCGCCCAGGAGCGGGGGGAGTTAGATACGCAGTATTTT.

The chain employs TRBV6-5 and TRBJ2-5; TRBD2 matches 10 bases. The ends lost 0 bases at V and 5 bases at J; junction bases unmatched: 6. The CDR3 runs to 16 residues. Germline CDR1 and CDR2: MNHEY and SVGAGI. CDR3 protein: CASSYSASGGYETQYF. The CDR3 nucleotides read TGTGCCAGCAGTTACTCGGCTAGCGGGGGATACGAGACCCAGTACTTC.

CDR3 sequence (DNA): TGTGCCAGCAGTCCTGGGCGGGGGGCCGTCAATGAAAAACTGTTTTTT. Translated, it gives CASSPGRGAVNEKLFF. This sequence joins TRBV6-4 and TRBJ1-4, with D perhaps matching TRBD1 (6 bases). V was shortened by 5 bases and J by 5 bases, with 18 bases between the two germline ends. Looked up from germline, CDR1 is MRHNA and CDR2 is SNTAGT. CDR3 length: 16 amino acids.

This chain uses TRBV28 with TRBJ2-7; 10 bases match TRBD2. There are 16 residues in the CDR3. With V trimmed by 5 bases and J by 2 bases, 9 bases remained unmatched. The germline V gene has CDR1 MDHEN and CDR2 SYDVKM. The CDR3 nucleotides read TGTGCCAGCAGTCGGACCCGAGCGGGGGGGGCCTACGAGCAGTACTTC. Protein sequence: CASSRTRAGGAYEQYF.

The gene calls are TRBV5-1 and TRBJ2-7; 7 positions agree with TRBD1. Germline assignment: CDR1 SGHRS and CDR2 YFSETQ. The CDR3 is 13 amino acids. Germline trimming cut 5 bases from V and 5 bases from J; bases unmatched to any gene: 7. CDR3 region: CASRATGIHEQYF. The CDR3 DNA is TGCGCCAGCAGGGCGACAGGGATCCACGAGCAGTACTTC.

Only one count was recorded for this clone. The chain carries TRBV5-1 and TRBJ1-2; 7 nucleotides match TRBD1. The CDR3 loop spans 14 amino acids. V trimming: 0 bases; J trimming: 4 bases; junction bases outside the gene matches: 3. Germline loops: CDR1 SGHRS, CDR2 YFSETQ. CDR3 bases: TGCGCCAGCAGCTTGGCAGGGGGTCTCTATGGCTACACCTTC. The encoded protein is CASSLAGGLYGYTF.

The CDR3 sequence is CASSDRVSGANVLTF. In DNA form, the CDR3 reads TGTGCCAGCAGCGACCGGGTCTCTGGGGCCAACGTCCTGACTTTC. The chain recombines TRBV9 with TRBJ2-6; D not certain. Germline V gene sequence: CDR1 SGDLS, CDR2 YYNGEE. The CDR3 has 15 amino acids. V gave up 3 bases and J gave up 0 bases, with 7 bases separating them.

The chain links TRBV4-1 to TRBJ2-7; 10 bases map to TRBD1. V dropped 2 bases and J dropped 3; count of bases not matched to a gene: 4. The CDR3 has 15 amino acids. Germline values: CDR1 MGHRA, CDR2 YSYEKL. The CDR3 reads CASSQPRTGGYEQYF. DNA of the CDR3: TGCGCCAGCAGCCAACCAAGGACAGGGGGCTACGAGCAGTACTTC.

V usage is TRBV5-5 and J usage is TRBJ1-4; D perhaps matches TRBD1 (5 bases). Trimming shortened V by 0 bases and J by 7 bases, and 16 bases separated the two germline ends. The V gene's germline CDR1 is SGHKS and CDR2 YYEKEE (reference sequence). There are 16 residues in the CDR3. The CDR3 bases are TGTGCCAGCAGCTTGGCCTTGACAGAGTCTCGTGAAAAACTGTTTTTT. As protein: CASSLALTESREKLFF.

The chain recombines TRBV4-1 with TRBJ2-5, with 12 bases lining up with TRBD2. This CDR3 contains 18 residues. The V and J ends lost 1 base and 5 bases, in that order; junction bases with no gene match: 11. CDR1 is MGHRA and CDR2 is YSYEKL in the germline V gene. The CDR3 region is CASSQGPSGGAAGETQYF. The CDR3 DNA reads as TGCGCCAGCAGCCAAGGGCCTAGCGGGGGGGCCGCGGGGGAGACCCAGTACTTC.

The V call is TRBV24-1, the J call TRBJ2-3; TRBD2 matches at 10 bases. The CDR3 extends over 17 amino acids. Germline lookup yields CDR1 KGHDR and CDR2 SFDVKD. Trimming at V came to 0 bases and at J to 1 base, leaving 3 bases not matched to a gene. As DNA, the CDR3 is TGTGCCACCAGTGATTTGACCAGCGGGGGGGGCACAGATACGCAGTATTTT. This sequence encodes CATSDLTSGGGTDTQYF.

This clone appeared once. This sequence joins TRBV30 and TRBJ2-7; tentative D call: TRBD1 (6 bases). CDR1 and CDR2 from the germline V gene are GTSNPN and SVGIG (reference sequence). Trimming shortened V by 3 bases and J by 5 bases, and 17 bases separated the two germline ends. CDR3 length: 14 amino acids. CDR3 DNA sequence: TGTGCCTGGAGGGGTGTGGGACAAGGAGACGAGCAGTACTTC. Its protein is CAWRGVGQGDEQYF.

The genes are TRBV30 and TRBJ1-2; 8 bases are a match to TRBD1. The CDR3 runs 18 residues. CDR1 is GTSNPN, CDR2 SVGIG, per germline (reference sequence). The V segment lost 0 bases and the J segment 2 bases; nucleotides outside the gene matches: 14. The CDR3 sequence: CAWSVGWTGNGLNYGYTF. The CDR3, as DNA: TGTGCCTGGAGTGTAGGTTGGACAGGGAATGGCCTCAACTATGGCTACACCTTC.

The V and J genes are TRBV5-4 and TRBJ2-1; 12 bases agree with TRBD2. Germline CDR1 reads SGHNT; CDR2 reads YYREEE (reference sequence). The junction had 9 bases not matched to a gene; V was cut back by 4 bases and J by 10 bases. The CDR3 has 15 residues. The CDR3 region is CASSGGTSGSGEQFF. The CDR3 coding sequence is TGTGCCAGCAGCGGTGGGACTAGCGGGTCTGGGGAGCAGTTCTTC.

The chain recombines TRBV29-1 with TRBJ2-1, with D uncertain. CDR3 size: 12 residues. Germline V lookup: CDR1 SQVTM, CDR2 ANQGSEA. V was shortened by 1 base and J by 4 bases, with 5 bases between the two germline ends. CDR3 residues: CSVEGRYNEQFF. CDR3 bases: TGCAGCGTTGAAGGCCGGTACAATGAGCAGTTCTTC.